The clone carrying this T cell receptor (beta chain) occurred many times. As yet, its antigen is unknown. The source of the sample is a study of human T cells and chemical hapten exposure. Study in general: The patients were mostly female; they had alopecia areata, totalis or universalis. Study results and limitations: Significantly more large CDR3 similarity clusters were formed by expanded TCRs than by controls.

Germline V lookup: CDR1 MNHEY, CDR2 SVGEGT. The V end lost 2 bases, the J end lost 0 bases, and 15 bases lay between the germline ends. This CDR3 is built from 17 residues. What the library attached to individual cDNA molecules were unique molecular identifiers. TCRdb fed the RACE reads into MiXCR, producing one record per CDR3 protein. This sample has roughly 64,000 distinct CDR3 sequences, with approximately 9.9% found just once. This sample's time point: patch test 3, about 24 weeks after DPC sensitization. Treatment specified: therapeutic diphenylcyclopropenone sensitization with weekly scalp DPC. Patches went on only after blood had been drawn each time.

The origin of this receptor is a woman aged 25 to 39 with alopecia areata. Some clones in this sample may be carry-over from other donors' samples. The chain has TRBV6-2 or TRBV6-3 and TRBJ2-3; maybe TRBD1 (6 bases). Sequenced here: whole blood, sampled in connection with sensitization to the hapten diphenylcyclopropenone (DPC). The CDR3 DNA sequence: TGTGCCAGCAGTTACACGAGAGGGGGAATCAGCACAGATACGCAGTATTTT. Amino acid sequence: CASSYTRGGISTDTQYF.